Listed below are T cell receptor beta chains from one sample, sequenced in a study of beta chain features in type 1 diabetes. TCRdb's table, derived via immunoSEQ multiplex PCR, lists solely in-frame clones and lacks some. Found here are 300,000 to 350,000 clones, roughly 8% of them singletons; the top ten hold around 0.45%. Sequenced sample: central memory CD4+ T cells from blood. Receptors were obtained from a woman between 18 and 29 years old in good health. Each CDR3 is given with its conserved first and last residue. A D gene is named only where the DNA matches it firmly. Clone size appears in some rows only: once, few, many, or a class for an expanded clone.

>TRBJ2-1|TRBV5-1|-|-
TGCGCCAGCACAATCCCTGGAATAAATGAGCAGTTCTTC
CASTIPGINEQFF
>TRBJ2-1|TRBV11-2|TRBD2|many
TGTGCCAGCAGCTTAGAGACTAGCGGCAATGAGCAGTTCTTC
CASSLETSGNEQFF
>TRBJ2-6|TRBV7-6|-|few
TGTGCCAGCAGTAAAAATATACAGCCTTCCTATGGGTCTGGGGCCAACGTCCTGACTTTC
CASSKNIQPSYGSGANVLTF
>TRBJ1-5|TRBV28|-|-
TGTGCCAGCACACCCGGGGGTATGGGTCAGCCCCAGCATTTT
CASTPGGMGQPQHF
>TRBJ2-4|TRBV29-1|-|-
TGCAGTTATTCGACAGGTCTACCCAAAAACATTCAGTACTTC
CSYSTGLPKNIQYF
>TRBJ2-2|TRBV5-1|-|few
TGCGCCAGCACACTGCTGGCAGGGCTGGGCGGGGAGCTGTTTTTT
CASTLLAGLGGELFF
>TRBJ1-4|TRBV28|-|few
TGTGCCAGCAGTTACGGGGGGCGTGAAAAACTGTTTTTT
CASSYGGREKLFF
>TRBJ2-1|TRBV7-2|TRBD1|many
TGTGCCAGCAGCTTAGCGGGACAGTACAATGAGCAGTTCTTC
CASSLAGQYNEQFF
>TRBJ2-5|TRBV29-1|-|-
TGCAGCGTTGTAGGGGGATTGAAGACCCAGTACTTC
CSVVGGLKTQYF
>TRBJ2-1|TRBV7-9|-|many
TGTGCCAGCAGACCCCCCACGGGGGGCAACAGCTCCTACAATGAGCAGTTCTTC
CASRPPTGGNSSYNEQFF
>TRBJ1-1|TRBV6-5|-|-
TGTGCCAGCACTTCGGAGGGGCCGGATGCTTTCTTT
CASTSEGPDAFF
>TRBJ1-5|TRBV5-1|TRBD1|few
TGCGCCAGCAGCTCCGGGACAGAAAATCAGCCCCAGCATTTT
CASSSGTENQPQHF
>TRBJ2-7|TRBV10-3|-|few
TGTGCCATCAGTGACCACGGGACGGGGTTCTACGAGCAGTACTTC
CAISDHGTGFYEQYF
>TRBJ2-7|TRBV4-2|-|-
TGTGCCAGCAGCCAAGATCAAGGGAAGTCCGAGCAGTACTTC
CASSQDQGKSEQYF
>TRBJ1-2|TRBV2|-|many
TGTGCCAGCCATTTGTTTGGGGGTTCAGGCTACACCTTC
CASHLFGGSGYTF
>TRBJ1-1|TRBV19|TRBD1|few
TGTGCCAGTAGGGACAACAGGGGGCACTTTGACACTGAAGCTTTCTTT
CASRDNRGHFDTEAFF
>TRBJ1-1|TRBV5-6|TRBD1|once
TGTGCCAGCAGAACGAGGGACAGGGGGCCGGGGAACACTGAAGCTTTCTTT
CASRTRDRGPGNTEAFF
>TRBJ1-1|TRBV7-3|-|many
TGTGCCAGCAGTTACGACAGAAACACTGAAGCTTTCTTT
CASSYDRNTEAFF
>TRBJ1-4|TRBV28|TRBD1|-
TGTGCCAGCAGCCGACAGGGGACTGAAAAACTGTTTTTT
CASSRQGTEKLFF
>TRBJ1-1|TRBV14|TRBD1|-
TGTGCCAGCAGCCAGGACAGGGTCACTGAAGCTTTCTTT
CASSQDRVTEAFF
>TRBJ1-1|TRBV18|-|few
TGTGCCAGCTCACCCCTCTCGTGGGGCACTGAAGCTTTCTTT
CASSPLSWGTEAFF
>TRBJ2-6|TRBV5-1|TRBD1|-
TGCGCCAGCAGCTTGGGGCCGACAGGGGGCGCCTCTGGGGCCAACGTCCTGACTTTC
CASSLGPTGGASGANVLTF
>TRBJ2-7|TRBV11-2|-|-
TGTGCCAGCAGCTTAGCCACTAGTTACGAGCAGTACTTC
CASSLATSYEQYF
>TRBJ2-7|TRBV27|TRBD1|-
TGTGCCAGCAGTTTGGGGACAGGTTTCTACGAGCAGTACTTC
CASSLGTGFYEQYF
>TRBJ2-3|TRBV20-1|-|few
TGCAGTGCTTTTCTCGATGGTACGCAGTATTTT
CSAFLDGTQYF
>TRBJ2-1|TRBV7-9|TRBD2|-
TGTGCCAGCAGCCGAGAGCGGGAGCTGTTAAATGAGCAGTTCTTC
CASSRERELLNEQFF
>TRBJ2-2|TRBV5-4|-|-
TGTGCCAGCAGCTTGGCGGTGAACACCGGGGAGCTGTTTTTT
CASSLAVNTGELFF
>TRBJ2-7|TRBV27|-|few
TGTGCCAGCAGTTCAAGTAGATTGGTGGGCGAGCAGTACTTC
CASSSSRLVGEQYF
>TRBJ2-3|TRBV5-4|-|few
TGTGCCAGCAGGGGGGAACCGGGAGTGGGCACAGATACGCAGTATTTT
CASRGEPGVGTDTQYF
>TRBJ1-1|TRBV18|TRBD1|few
TGTGCCAGCTCACCACGATTAGTGGACAGGGAAACTGAAGCTTTCTTT
CASSPRLVDRETEAFF
>TRBJ2-7|TRBV5-5|-|few
TGTGCCAGCAGCGCCTGGGGCGACTACGAGCAGTACTTC
CASSAWGDYEQYF
>TRBJ1-1|TRBV6-6|-|-
TGTGCCAGCAGTTACCCGGGGAGGGGTGTCACTGAAGCTTTCTTT
CASSYPGRGVTEAFF
>TRBJ2-5|TRBV7-2|TRBD2|-
TGTGCCAGCAGCTTACAGCGGGGAAAAGAGACCCAGTACTTC
CASSLQRGKETQYF
>TRBJ2-2|TRBV7-9|-|many
TGTGCCAGCAGCGGCGGGGCTACGAACACCGGGGAGCTGTTTTTT
CASSGGATNTGELFF
>TRBJ2-7|TRBV10-1|-|-
TGCGCCGGGCATTGGGGGCAGGGCCCCCTGGTCTACGAGCAGTACTTC
CAGHWGQGPLVYEQYF
>TRBJ1-3|TRBV19|-|few
TGTGCCACTCAGAGCTCTGGAAACACCATATATTTT
CATQSSGNTIYF
>TRBJ2-1|TRBV19|TRBD2|-
TGTGCCAGTAGTATTAGCGGGAGGAGGGTCCATGAGCAGTTCTTC
CASSISGRRVHEQFF
>TRBJ2-1|TRBV5-4|-|-
TGTGCCAGCAGCTCGGGGGGCCTCGGAGTACCTGAGCAGTTCTTC
CASSSGGLGVPEQFF
>TRBJ2-1|TRBV4-3|-|-
TGCGCCAGCAGCCCTCTAGAGGGATTCTACAATGAGCAGTTCTTC
CASSPLEGFYNEQFF
>TRBJ2-5|TRBV7-6|-|many
TGTGCCAGCAGCCGCACGGTGACCGCCACGGGGGAGACCCAGTACTTC
CASSRTVTATGETQYF
>TRBJ2-7|TRBV7-2|-|-
TGTGCCAGCAGCTTTTATTCGACCCCACCCCGACAGGCCTACGAGCAGTACTTC
CASSFYSTPPRQAYEQYF
>TRBJ2-1|TRBV4-3|-|few
TGCGCCAGCAGCCAATCTCACAATGAGCAGTTCTTC
CASSQSHNEQFF
>TRBJ2-7|TRBV28|-|few
TGTGCCAGCAGTAGACGTGACTACGAGCAGTACTTC
CASSRRDYEQYF
>TRBJ2-1|TRBV4-2|TRBD2|-
TGTGCCAGCAGACTGACTAGCGGGAGGAGCTCCTACAATGAGCAGTTCTTC
CASRLTSGRSSYNEQFF
>TRBJ2-5|TRBV28|-|-
TGTGCCAGCAGTTTGACCCCACCAAGTGAGACCCAGTACTTC
CASSLTPPSETQYF
>TRBJ2-5|TRBV4-1|-|many
TGCGCCAGCAGCCAAGATCCCGGGACACGAGAGACCCAGTACTTC
CASSQDPGTRETQYF